This TCR beta chain originates from a study of shared clonotypes between healthy human individuals. The length of the CDR3 is 13 residues. Germline assignment: CDR1 SGHNT and CDR2 YENEEA. V lost 6 bases and J lost 3, with 11 bases in between. Sorted subsets were amplified in replicate PCRs using 150 to 250 ng DNA, 25,000 to 30,000 T cell genomes. Measured with immunoSEQ multiplex PCR; TCRdb has only the in-frame clones, and not every one. This sample has some 2,500,000 clones, with approximately 94% found just once. The V call is TRBV11-3, the J call TRBJ1-1, with D hard to call. This TCR was sampled from a man between 18 and 35 years old in good health. Some clones in this sample may be carry-over from other donors' samples. Sequenced material: naive CD4+ T cells from PBMCs. As for subset: CD45RA+ positively selected. CDR3 sequence: CASSHDPYTEAFF. The CDR3, as DNA: TGTGCCAGCAGTCACGACCCATACACTGAAGCTTTCTTT.